This entry lists 29 T cell receptor beta chains sequenced from one sample in a study of neoadjuvant anti-PD-1 for oral cavity cancer. Some clones are missing from TCRdb's copy, which holds only in-frame ones; the method was immunoSEQ multiplex PCR. This table holds 30,000 or so clones, approximately 80% found once. Specified time point: after neoadjuvant nivolumab, at surgical resection. Sequencing used PBMCs, obtained after nivolumab (anti-PD-1) treatment. The receptor set was obtained from a person aged 40 to 85 with oral cavity squamous cell carcinoma.

The rearrangement joins TRBV6-4 to TRBJ2-2, with D possibly matching TRBD1 (6 bases). V shed 5 bases and J shed 1 base, with 11 bases lying between them. Germline V gives CDR1 MRHNA, CDR2 SNTAGT. The CDR3 totals 15 residues. CDR3 bases: TGTGCCAGCAGTCGGACAGAGCTGAACACCGGGGAGCTGTTTTTT. Protein sequence: CASSRTELNTGELFF.

This clone showed up just once. This chain joins TRBV7-6 and TRBJ2-1; 8 nucleotides line up with TRBD2. Trimming cost V 5 bases and J 7 bases; bases outside gene matches: 7. CDR1 is SGHVS, CDR2 FNYEAQ, per germline. The CDR3 loop spans 14 amino acids. The CDR3 region has the DNA TGTGCCAGCAGCGTCCAGAGCGGGGGAAATGAGCAGTTCTTC. As protein: CASSVQSGGNEQFF.

This chain links TRBV7-6 with TRBJ1-2, with D unresolved. In germline, CDR1 is SGHVS, CDR2 FNYEAQ. V was cut by 6 bases and J by 2 bases, with 10 bases left in between. The CDR3 is 13 amino acids. The CDR3 DNA reads TGTGCCAGCAGTTTATTCCAAAACTATGGCTACACCTTC. It codes for CASSLFQNYGYTF. Supplemented by reference TRBV7-6 and TRBJ1-2, the full variable domain reads GAGVSQSPRYKVTKRGQDVALRCDPISGHVSLYWYRQALGQGPEFLTYFNYEAQQDKSGLPNDRFSAERPEGSISTLTIQRTEQRDSAMYRCASSLFQNYGYTFGSGTRLTVV.

This clone is classed as medium-sized. The chain carries TRBV6-5 and TRBJ1-1; the match to TRBD1 covers 8 bases. This CDR3 has 15 residues. With V trimmed by 0 bases and J by 5 bases, 5 bases remained unmatched. Germline lookup yields CDR1 MNHEY and CDR2 SVGAGI. CDR3 coding DNA: TGTGCCAGCAGTTACTCGTGGACAGGGTTTACTGAAGCTTTCTTT. This translates into CASSYSWTGFTEAFF.

The chain has TRBV7-2 and TRBJ1-1; TRBD1 is a possible D gene (6 bases). The CDR3 is 15 amino acids. Trimming shortened V by 5 bases and J by 3 bases, and 16 bases separated the two germline ends. Germline CDR1 and CDR2: SGHTA and FQGNSA. Here the CDR3 reads CASSTIQGLYTEAFF. The CDR3 region has the DNA TGTGCCAGCAGCACCATCCAGGGGTTGTACACTGAAGCTTTCTTT. The variable domain in full, with the rest retrieved from reference TRBV7-2 and TRBJ1-1, is GAGVSQSPSNKVTEKGKDVELRCDPISGHTALYWYRQSLGQGLEFLIYFQGNSAPDKSGLPSDRFSAERTGGSVSTLTIQRTQQEDSAVYLCASSTIQGLYTEAFFGQGTRLTVV.

The chain carries TRBV9 and TRBJ2-1; 9 nucleotides agree with TRBD1. The CDR3 has 15 amino acids. CDR1 and CDR2 from the germline V gene are SGDLS and YYNGEE. Trimming removed 0 bases from V and 2 bases from J; junction bases left unmatched: 0. The chain's CDR3 is CASSVGTGAYNEQFF. The CDR3 bases are TGTGCCAGCAGCGTAGGGACAGGGGCCTACAATGAGCAGTTCTTC.

The genes are TRBV7-2 and TRBJ1-3; D is possibly TRBD1 (6 bases). Germline CDR1 SGHTA, CDR2 FQGNSA. The CDR3 totals 14 residues. Trimming pared 3 bases from V and 4 bases from J, leaving 10 bases between. In DNA form, the CDR3 reads TGTGCCAGCAGCTTTCAGGGGTTGGGAAACACCATATATTTT. Its translation: CASSFQGLGNTIYF.

The CDR3 spells CATRARPNRDTRYQETQYF. DNA for the CDR3: TGTGCCACAAGAGCCCGTCCAAACCGGGACACTCGGTACCAAGAGACCCAGTACTTC. The gene calls are TRBV15 and TRBJ2-5; a possible D gene is TRBD1 (6 bases). Germline CDR1 and CDR2: LNHNV and YYDKDF (reference sequence). The V and J ends lost 9 bases and 0 bases respectively, with 29 bases between them. The CDR3 is 19 residues long.

The rearrangement uses TRBV5-4 and TRBJ2-3, with 11 positions matching TRBD2. The CDR3 consists of 17 residues. J lost 5 bases, V lost 4 bases, and 12 bases had no gene match. Germline CDR1 is SGHNT and CDR2 is YYREEE (reference sequence). The CDR3 nucleotides are TGTGCCAGCAGCCTAGCGGGGGGCCCCAAAAGGAAAGATACGCAGTATTTT. Protein: CASSLAGGPKRKDTQYF.

V gene TRBV9 combines with J gene TRBJ1-2; tentatively, D is TRBD1 (6 bases). The CDR3 contains 15 residues. The V end lost 2 bases, the J end lost 0 bases, and 11 bases lay between the germline ends. Germline loops: CDR1 SGDLS, CDR2 YYNGEE. CDR3 amino acids: CASSVQGISNYGYTF. The CDR3 nucleotides read TGTGCCAGCAGCGTGCAGGGGATTTCTAACTATGGCTACACCTTC.

The CDR3 DNA follows: TGCGCCAGCAGCATTGCCGGACAGTCCTCTGGAAACACCATATATTTT. Translation gives CASSIAGQSSGNTIYF. This chain uses TRBV5-1 with TRBJ1-3, with D possibly matching TRBD1 (6 bases). The CDR3 extends over 16 amino acids. Trimming cost V 4 bases and J 0 bases, with 14 bases left between them. Germline V lookup: CDR1 SGHRS, CDR2 YFSETQ.

The rearrangement links TRBV18 to TRBJ1-3; D might be TRBD1 (6 bases). The length of the CDR3 is 16 residues. Trimming pared 5 bases from V and 0 bases from J, leaving 14 bases between. Germline CDR1 is KGHSH and CDR2 is LQKENI. DNA of the CDR3: TGTGCCAGCTCAGATCCAAACAGGGACTCTGGAAACACCATATATTTT. This codes for CASSDPNRDSGNTIYF.

The chain uses TRBV10-3 and TRBJ1-2, with TRBD1 identical over 7 bases. Germline V gene lookup returns CDR1 ENHRY and CDR2 SYGVKD. V lost 4 bases to trimming and J lost 7 bases; unmatched junction nucleotides: 12. The CDR3 consists of 15 residues. DNA of the CDR3: TGTGCCATCAGTGCCGAGACAGGGCTTTACAGTGGCTACACCTTC. This encodes CAISAETGLYSGYTF.

This sequence joins TRBV7-2 and TRBJ1-5; D remains ambiguous. V shed 5 bases and J shed 3 bases, with 11 bases lying between them. CDR3 size: 14 residues. CDR1 is SGHTA and CDR2 is FQGNSA in the germline V gene. As DNA, the CDR3 is TGTGCCAGCAGCGAACGGGGATACAATCAGCCCCAGCATTTT. Translating it yields CASSERGYNQPQHF.

Relative to its sample, this clone is medium-sized (0.01 to 0.1%). CDR3: CASSPLAGGSYNEQFF. The CDR3 DNA sequence: TGTGCCAGCAGCCCACTAGCGGGAGGCTCCTACAATGAGCAGTTCTTC. The V gene is TRBV6-4, the J gene TRBJ2-1; the match to TRBD2 covers 12 bases. Trimming cost V 6 bases and J 0 bases; bases outside gene matches: 3. Germline V gene data show CDR1 as MRHNA and CDR2 as SNTAGT. This CDR3 spans 16 amino acids.

This clone was observed once. This rearrangement joins TRBV5-6 to TRBJ2-7; TRBD1 might be the D (5 bases). Trimming took 2 bases from V and 0 from J, leaving 6 bases between them. Germline assignment: CDR1 SGHDT and CDR2 YYEEEE. The CDR3 sequence is 13 residues long. The CDR3 protein is CASSFQGSYEQYF. The DNA of the CDR3 is TGTGCCAGCAGCTTTCAGGGCTCCTACGAGCAGTACTTC. Filled out from reference TRBV5-6 and TRBJ2-7, the complete variable domain reads DAGVTQSPTHLIKTRGQQVTLRCSPKSGHDTVSWYQQALGQGPQFIFQYYEEEERQRGNFPDRFSGHQFPNYSSELNVNALLLGDSALYLCASSFQGSYEQYFGPGTRLTVT.

This clone was recorded once. The chain couples TRBV4-2 to TRBJ2-5; 8 positions agree with TRBD2. Trimming at V came to 1 base and at J to 7 bases, leaving 17 bases not matched to a gene. Germline CDR1 reads LGHNA; CDR2 reads YNFKEQ. This CDR3 is built from 18 residues. This CDR3 reads CASSQVGSGGLRGGTQYF. The CDR3 nucleotides read TGTGCCAGCAGCCAAGTAGGAAGCGGGGGCCTCCGAGGTGGGACCCAGTACTTC.

This chain joins TRBV10-1 and TRBJ2-1; no clear D. The CDR3 has 15 residues. Germline-derived CDR1 and CDR2 are WNHNN and SYGVQD (reference sequence). V shed 5 bases and J shed 0 bases, with 11 bases lying between them. Written as DNA, the CDR3 is TGCGCCAGCAGTCGGCGATTCCCCTCCTACAATGAGCAGTTCTTC. Translated, it gives CASSRRFPSYNEQFF.

The chain is built from TRBV27 and TRBJ2-7, with D uncertain. Looked up from germline, CDR1 is MNHEY and CDR2 is SMNVEV (reference sequence). The germline V and J ends were trimmed by 5 bases and 6 bases, with 20 bases remaining between them. This CDR3 spans 15 amino acids. The CDR3: CASSPLQILYCEQYF. The CDR3 DNA reads as TGTGCCAGCAGTCCCCTACAGATACTTTATTGCGAGCAGTACTTC.

This rearrangement joins TRBV7-8 to TRBJ1-4; D remains unclear. Germline loops: CDR1 SGHVS, CDR2 FQNEAQ. Trimming stripped 5 bases from V and 0 bases from J, with 13 bases between. The CDR3 is made up of 16 amino acids. The CDR3 here is CASSPQPASTNEKLFF. The CDR3 DNA is TGTGCCAGCAGCCCCCAACCGGCCTCAACTAATGAAAAACTGTTTTTT.

The genes are TRBV11-2 and TRBJ2-2; D is perhaps TRBD1 or TRBD2 (7 bases each). Trimming left V 2 bases short and J 4 bases short, with 14 bases between. Germline loops: CDR1 SGHAT, CDR2 FQNNGV. The CDR3 extends over 16 amino acids. The CDR3 sequence: CASSLNAGGVTGELFF. Written as DNA, the CDR3 is TGTGCCAGCAGCTTAAATGCAGGGGGGGTCACCGGGGAGCTGTTTTTT.

The chain uses TRBV7-2 and TRBJ2-3; D may be TRBD2 (6 bases). CDR1 is SGHTA and CDR2 is FQGNSA in the germline V gene. The CDR3 is 16 amino acids. V gave up 2 bases and J gave up 0 bases, with 12 bases separating them. CDR3 in amino acids: CASSLSGGSSTDTQYF. The CDR3 DNA reads as TGTGCCAGCAGCTTAAGTGGAGGGTCGAGCACAGATACGCAGTATTTT.

V usage is TRBV4-2 and J usage is TRBJ1-1; no firm D call. This CDR3 region has 15 residues. Germline CDR1 reads LGHNA; CDR2 reads YNFKEQ. Trimming removed 4 bases at V and 0 bases at J, with 12 bases between. DNA for the CDR3: TGTGCCAGCAGCCTCTCTCATAAACTGAACACTGAAGCTTTCTTT. Translation: CASSLSHKLNTEAFF.

The J gene is TRBJ1-2, the V gene TRBV7-2; D not certain. Germline CDR1 is SGHTA and CDR2 is FQGNSA. The V and J ends lost 1 base and 0 bases respectively, with 6 bases between them. The CDR3 contains 14 residues. CDR3 coding DNA: TGTGCCAGCAGCTTAGGCCACGCTAACTATGGCTACACCTTC. Translation: CASSLGHANYGYTF.

This clone has just a few counts. This rearrangement joins TRBV28 to TRBJ2-7, with TRBD2 matching 12 bases. Trimming at V came to 0 bases and at J to 3 bases, leaving 3 bases not matched to a gene. The germline CDR1 and CDR2 sequences are MDHEN and SYDVKM. CDR3 size: 16 residues. The CDR3: CASSLWRLAGDYEQYF. Here the CDR3 DNA reads TGTGCCAGCAGTTTATGGCGACTAGCGGGGGACTACGAGCAGTACTTC.

The chain carries TRBV9 and TRBJ2-1; no reliable D call. This CDR3 region has 14 residues. V dropped 0 bases and J dropped 5 bases, with 9 bases sitting between them. The germline V gene has CDR1 SGDLS and CDR2 YYNGEE. The CDR3 reads CASSVVGLHNEQFF. Written as DNA, the CDR3 is TGTGCCAGCAGCGTAGTGGGTCTGCACAATGAGCAGTTCTTC.

The chain couples TRBV5-1 to TRBJ2-2; the match to TRBD2 covers 9 bases. Germline assignment: CDR1 SGHRS and CDR2 YFSETQ. The length of the CDR3 is 16 residues. Unmatched junction bases numbered 3, after V lost 2 bases and J lost 1 base. CDR3 nucleotides: TGCGCCAGCAGCTTTGCGGGGGGGAAGAACACCGGGGAGCTGTTTTTT. Amino acids: CASSFAGGKNTGELFF.

This chain connects TRBV6-5 to TRBJ1-6; tentatively, D is TRBD1 (6 bases). Trimming pared 5 bases from V and 10 bases from J, leaving 18 bases between. The germline gives CDR1 MNHEY, CDR2 SVGAGI. The CDR3 length is 15 residues. The CDR3 loop is CASSPRGGHSSPLHF. CDR3 in DNA: TGTGCCAGCAGTCCCCGTGGGGGGCATTCGTCACCCCTCCACTTT.

This chain links TRBV9 with TRBJ2-1; 13 nucleotides line up with TRBD2. Germline V CDR1 and CDR2: SGDLS, YYNGEE. V shed 6 bases and J 10 bases; nucleotides not matched to a gene: 10. The CDR3 totals 15 residues. CDR3 DNA sequence: TGTGCCAGCACCGCCACTAGCGGGGGGGCGGGCGAGCAGTTCTTC. Amino acid sequence: CASTATSGGAGEQFF.